This TCR beta chain was captured by sequencing in a study of CD8+ T cells in alopecia areata. After isolation, RNA underwent reverse transcription to generate cDNA as the sequencing template. The data were produced by immunoSEQ multiplex PCR, yet TCRdb's version contains in-frame clones alone and is incomplete. Of some 170,000 clones listed, around 60% are singletons. This CDR3 is 14 amino acids long. The V and J ends lost 5 bases and 2 bases, in that order; junction bases with no gene match: 5. Germline V gene sequence: CDR1 MNHEY, CDR2 SMNVEV (reference sequence). The table lists this clone with a few counts. Sorted out of PBMCs were CD4+ T cells and CD8+ T cells.

The sequence came from a human donor with alopecia areata. The J gene is TRBJ1-2, the V gene TRBV27, with TRBD1 identical over 7 bases. The sample was CD4+ T cells sorted from blood, taken at week 0. The CDR3 coding sequence is TGTGCCAGCAGTCGGGACAGTCCCAACTATGGCTACACCTTC. Translation: CASSRDSPNYGYTF.